This passage covers 29 T cell receptor beta chains from one sample sequenced in a study of early T cells in non-severe SARS-CoV-2 infection. TCRdb re-called the 5' RACE reads with MiXCR, one entry per CDR3 protein. The sample has under 65,000 distinct CDR3 sequences, less than 15% seen once. Sample: whole blood, taken at baseline. The origin of the receptors is an adult who was a healthcare worker with PCR-confirmed SARS-CoV-2 infection or an uninfected control (not recorded which).

The chain recombines TRBV6-5 with TRBJ2-3, with 9 bases matching TRBD1. V lost 6 bases, J lost 1 base, and 8 bases stayed unmatched. The CDR3 covers 16 residues. Germline V gives CDR1 MNHEY, CDR2 SVGAGI. The CDR3 nucleotides are TGTGCCAGCAGCATCGACAGGGGGACTGGCACAGATACGCAGTATTTT. Amino acids: CASSIDRGTGTDTQYF.

This rearrangement joins TRBV5-1 to TRBJ2-3; possibly TRBD1 for D (5 bases). V was shortened by 1 base and J by 4 bases, with 10 bases between the two germline ends. The CDR3 consists of 14 residues. Per the germline V gene, CDR1 is SGHRS and CDR2 is YFSETQ. CDR3 loop: CASSLQGQSDTQYF. The CDR3 region has the DNA TGCGCCAGCAGCTTGCAGGGTCAGTCAGATACGCAGTATTTT.

The chain links TRBV20-1 to TRBJ2-3, with TRBD2 as a possible D gene (5 bases). Germline V gives CDR1 DFQATT, CDR2 SNEGSKA (reference sequence). V lost 0 bases to trimming and J lost 2 bases, with 12 bases between them. The CDR3 contains 15 residues. The CDR3 DNA reads as TGCAGTGCTAGAGATTGGGTAGCGTTCACAGATACGCAGTATTTT. This codes for CSARDWVAFTDTQYF.

The chain links TRBV7-3 to TRBJ2-3; D not resolved. Germline CDR1 reads SGHTA; CDR2 reads FQGTGA. V was trimmed by 2 bases and J by 3 bases, leaving 3 bases between them. The CDR3 consists of 12 residues. CDR3 region: CASSLFTDTQYF. Here the CDR3 DNA reads TGTGCCAGCAGCTTATTTACAGATACGCAGTATTTT.

The chain is built from TRBV6-5 and TRBJ2-7; possibly TRBD2 for D (5 bases). Germline CDR1 reads MNHEY; CDR2 reads SVGAGI. CDR3 size: 14 residues. With 5 bases removed from V and 2 bases from J, the gap between germline ends came to 13 bases. CDR3 DNA: TGTGCCAGCAGTACAGCCGGGATCACCTACGAGCAGTACTTC. Translated, it gives CASSTAGITYEQYF.

This clonotype appeared a few times. The gene calls are TRBV2 and TRBJ2-7, with unresolved D. There are 11 residues in the CDR3. Germline CDR1 SNHLY, CDR2 FYNNEI. The ends were cut back, 6 bases at V and 7 bases at J, with 10 bases in the middle. Written as DNA, the CDR3 is TGTGCCAGCAGGAGAAATAAGGAGCAGTACTTC. Encoded protein: CASRRNKEQYF.

This clonotype occurred once. The chain is built from TRBV29-1 and TRBJ2-1, with TRBD1 as a possible D gene (6 bases). V was pared by 6 bases and J by 4 bases, with 22 bases between. The germline CDR1 and CDR2 sequences are SQVTM and ANQGSEA. CDR3 size: 16 residues. The CDR3 sequence: CSVVSGGRTAYNEQFF. The CDR3 coding sequence is TGCAGCGTGGTATCAGGCGGACGGACAGCGTACAATGAGCAGTTCTTC.

This clonotype was counted between two and nine times. The rearrangement links TRBV20-1 to TRBJ2-3, with D possibly being TRBD2 (6 bases). The CDR3 is 14 amino acids. With 6 bases removed from V and 0 bases from J, the gap between germline ends came to 13 bases. The germline CDR1 and CDR2 sequences are DFQATT and SNEGSKA (reference sequence). The CDR3 sequence: CSAQTSASTDTQYF. The CDR3 region has the DNA TGCAGTGCCCAGACTAGTGCTAGCACAGATACGCAGTATTTT.

This clonotype was found many times. The chain has TRBV28 and TRBJ1-2; D gene unclear. Trimming removed 6 bases from V and 4 bases from J, with 12 bases in between. Germline V CDR1 and CDR2: MDHEN, SYDVKM. The CDR3 runs to 13 residues. CDR3 sequence reads: CASSLTNTYGYTF. In nucleotides, the CDR3 is TGTGCCAGCAGCCTGACTAACACCTATGGCTACACCTTC.

This clonotype was detected many times. This rearrangement joins TRBV5-1 to TRBJ1-3; D is possibly TRBD1 (5 bases). The germline V gene encodes CDR1 SGHRS and CDR2 YFSETQ. The V and J ends lost 3 bases and 8 bases respectively, with 12 bases between them. The CDR3 contains 13 residues. CDR3 protein: CASSWGRRDTIYF. The CDR3 DNA sequence: TGCGCCAGCAGCTGGGGACGGAGGGACACCATATATTTT.

In its sample, this clonotype was seen many times. This chain connects TRBV28 to TRBJ2-4; 9 nucleotides align to TRBD1. Germline V gives CDR1 MDHEN, CDR2 SYDVKM. After removal of 4 bases from V and 6 bases from J, the junction contained 4 bases not matched to a gene. There are 14 residues in the CDR3. The CDR3 here is CASSSPGQGNIQYF. The CDR3 region has the DNA TGTGCCAGCAGTTCCCCGGGACAGGGAAACATTCAGTACTTC.

This clonotype came up a few times. The gene calls are TRBV7-6 and TRBJ2-5; perhaps TRBD2 as D (7 bases). The V and J ends lost 1 base and 1 base respectively, with 13 bases between them. This CDR3 is built from 16 residues. Germline CDR1 is SGHVS and CDR2 is FNYEAQ. CDR3 residues: CASSLVGGGLQETQYF. CDR3 sequence (DNA): TGTGCCAGCAGCTTAGTAGGGGGAGGGCTCCAAGAGACCCAGTACTTC.

The J gene is TRBJ2-2, the V gene TRBV13; TRBD2 is a possible D gene (7 bases). The CDR3 is 15 residues long. Germline CDR1 PRHDT, CDR2 FYEKMQ (reference sequence). V was cut by 7 bases and J by 6 bases, with 18 bases left in between. CDR3 residues: CASTLRGAVPGELFF. As DNA, the CDR3 is TGTGCCAGCACCCTCCGGGGGGCCGTTCCCGGGGAGCTGTTTTTT.

This clonotype was observed a few times. V is TRBV7-9 and J is TRBJ2-1; D uncertain. The CDR3 contains 14 residues. Trimming cost V 1 base and J 5 bases, with 9 bases left between them. Germline CDR1 is SEHNR and CDR2 is FQNEAQ (reference sequence). This CDR3 reads CASSLDWAHNEQFF. CDR3 coding DNA: TGTGCCAGCAGCTTAGACTGGGCCCACAATGAGCAGTTCTTC.

The genes are TRBV20-1 and TRBJ2-7; TRBD2 matches at 7 bases. Germline V gene sequence: CDR1 DFQATT, CDR2 SNEGSKA (reference sequence). The ends lost 6 bases at V and 4 bases at J; junction bases unmatched: 24. This CDR3 contains 18 residues. The CDR3 spells CSAPDFQRAGGTGYEQYF. The CDR3 coding sequence is TGCAGTGCCCCTGACTTCCAGCGGGCCGGGGGGACCGGGTACGAGCAGTACTTC.

Notes on this clonotype: A much more abundant neighbour one base away suggests this may be a read error. This sequence joins TRBV12-3 or TRBV12-4 and TRBJ2-1; D not certain. The length of the CDR3 is 11 residues. DNA for the CDR3: TGTGCCAGTTATTTGGGGAATGATCAGTTCTTC. This translates into CASYLGNDQFF.

This rearrangement joins TRBV7-9 to TRBJ1-4, with a weak D call TRBD1 (5 bases). This CDR3 contains 16 residues. Trimming pared 4 bases from V and 2 bases from J, leaving 14 bases between. CDR1 SEHNR and CDR2 FQNEAQ come from the germline V gene (reference sequence). The CDR3 DNA follows: TGTGCCAGCAGCTGGGGCGGACTGGGGACTAATGAAAAACTGTTTTTT. It translates to CASSWGGLGTNEKLFF.

This CDR3 reads CASHSGSAPFRYEQYF. DNA of the CDR3: TGTGCCAGCCATTCGGGCAGTGCACCCTTCCGCTACGAGCAGTACTTC. The chain joins TRBV6-1 to TRBJ2-7; D unclear. From germline, CDR1 is MNHNS and CDR2 SASEGT. Trimming took 8 bases from V and 3 from J, leaving 23 bases between them. This CDR3 has 16 residues.

This clonotype occurred a few times. The rearrangement links TRBV24-1 to TRBJ2-3; D is ambiguous. In germline, CDR1 is KGHDR, CDR2 SFDVKD. V shed 4 bases and J shed 2 bases, with 6 bases lying between them. The CDR3 runs 13 residues. The CDR3 sequence is CATSETPTDTQYF. The CDR3 nucleotides read TGTGCCACCAGTGAAACCCCCACAGATACGCAGTATTTT.

This clonotype has a handful of counts. For the CDR3, the DNA is TGTGCCAGCGGGCAGGGAGGGGAGACCCAGTACTTC. It translates to CASGQGGETQYF. V gene TRBV5-4 combines with J gene TRBJ2-5, with 7 bases aligning to TRBD2. This CDR3 spans 12 amino acids. The J segment lost 5 bases and the V segment lost 7 bases, leaving 5 bases of the junction unmatched. The germline CDR1 and CDR2 sequences are SGHNT and YYREEE (reference sequence).

The chain combines TRBV29-1 with TRBJ2-7, with TRBD1 matching 7 bases. The V segment lost 6 bases and the J segment 1 base; nucleotides outside the gene matches: 0. The CDR3 length is 11 residues. Germline lookup yields CDR1 SQVTM and CDR2 ANQGSEA. CDR3 sequence: CSVGQSYEQYF. The CDR3 region has the DNA TGCAGCGTGGGACAGTCCTACGAGCAGTACTTC.

V is TRBV5-1 and J is TRBJ2-7, with 7 bases identical to TRBD1. This CDR3 has 17 amino acids. The germline CDR1 and CDR2 sequences are SGHRS and YFSETQ. V shed 3 bases, J shed 0 bases, and the junction held 12 bases outside the gene matches. The CDR3 nucleotides are TGCGCCAGCAGCTCAAAGACCGGGACAGTCCCCTCCTACGAGCAGTACTTC. This gives the protein CASSSKTGTVPSYEQYF.

The gene calls are TRBV7-3 and TRBJ2-3, with unresolved D. Germline loops: CDR1 SGHTA, CDR2 FQGTGA. V lost 8 bases and J 3 bases, leaving 12 bases between the germline ends. The CDR3 has 13 residues. CDR3 coding DNA: TGTGCCAGCGGATTCGTCGGGACAGATACGCAGTATTTT. Amino acids: CASGFVGTDTQYF.

The genes are TRBV2 and TRBJ2-2, with D hard to call. Germline assignment: CDR1 SNHLY and CDR2 FYNNEI. Trimming took off 7 bases at V and 6 bases at J, with 15 bases between the two ends. The CDR3 has 14 amino acids. CDR3 protein: CASKRTDGAGELFF. CDR3 bases: TGTGCCAGCAAAAGGACGGATGGGGCCGGGGAGCTGTTTTTT.

The chain uses TRBV7-8 and TRBJ2-3, with TRBD2 identical over 8 bases. Germline V gives CDR1 SGHVS, CDR2 FQNEAQ. The CDR3 loop spans 15 amino acids. The trim removed 2 bases at V and 5 bases at J, leaving 6 bases unmatched. CDR3 nucleotides: TGTGCCAGCAGCTTACGCGGGGGGAGGGAAGATACGCAGTATTTT. Its translation: CASSLRGGREDTQYF.

The sample holds many counts of this clonotype. This chain links TRBV29-1 with TRBJ2-7; the match to TRBD1 covers 7 bases. Germline CDR1 reads SQVTM; CDR2 reads ANQGSEA. This CDR3 is built from 15 residues. V shed 0 bases, J shed 2 bases, and the junction held 7 bases outside the gene matches. CDR3: CSVEDPTGSPYEQYF. CDR3 nucleotides: TGCAGCGTTGAAGATCCGACAGGGTCCCCCTACGAGCAGTACTTC.

This clonotype came up a few times. The J gene is TRBJ2-7, the V gene TRBV19; a weak D match, TRBD2 (6 bases). V lost 3 bases and J lost 7, with 16 bases in between. CDR3 size: 14 residues. The germline CDR1 and CDR2 sequences are LNHDA and SQIVND (reference sequence). This CDR3 is CASSIPGGGKEQYF. The CDR3 DNA follows: TGTGCCAGTAGTATCCCCGGCGGAGGGAAGGAGCAGTACTTC.

The chain is built from TRBV28 and TRBJ2-2, with 8 bases identical to TRBD1. V lost 5 bases to trimming and J lost 4 bases; unmatched junction nucleotides: 12. The CDR3 is 17 residues long. Germline V CDR1 and CDR2: MDHEN, SYDVKM. The CDR3 spells CASSLPVTGAGTGELFF. CDR3 DNA sequence: TGTGCCAGCAGTCTTCCCGTGACAGGGGCGGGCACCGGGGAGCTGTTTTTT.

V gene TRBV28 combines with J gene TRBJ2-5; the D is unclear. The CDR3 is made up of 13 amino acids. Trimming left V 3 bases short and J 5 bases short, with 10 bases between. Germline CDR1 is MDHEN and CDR2 is SYDVKM. CDR3 nucleotides: TGTGCCAGCAGTTTGCCCGAGGCTGAGACCCAGTACTTC. As protein: CASSLPEAETQYF.